Detailed here is one T cell receptor (beta chain). The data belong to a study of blood T cell repertoires in COVID-19. On the study more broadly: Acute-phase and convalescent COVID-19 samples originated in the United States, Italy and Spain.

In the original workflow: Amplified reference gene primers provided the basis for estimating nucleated cell counts. TCRdb's copy holds only in-frame clones and misses some; the assay was immunoSEQ multiplex PCR. The V and J calls and clone size come from that table; D and trimming were worked out from the DNA. Seen here are approximately 77,000 clones, 75% to 85% observed once, and the top ten hold around 5.2%. The sequenced sample consisted of peripheral blood. This clonotype was obtained from a woman aged 65 to 85 with acute or convalescent COVID-19.

This CDR3 is CASSIQKGGNQPQHF. The CDR3 DNA follows: TGTGCCAGTAGTATTCAAAAGGGAGGCAATCAGCCCCAGCATTTT. The rearrangement joins TRBV19 to TRBJ1-5; D gene ambiguous. This CDR3 contains 15 residues. Looked up from germline, CDR1 is LNHDA and CDR2 is SQIVND (reference sequence). The ends were cut back, 3 bases at V and 2 bases at J, with 11 bases in the middle.